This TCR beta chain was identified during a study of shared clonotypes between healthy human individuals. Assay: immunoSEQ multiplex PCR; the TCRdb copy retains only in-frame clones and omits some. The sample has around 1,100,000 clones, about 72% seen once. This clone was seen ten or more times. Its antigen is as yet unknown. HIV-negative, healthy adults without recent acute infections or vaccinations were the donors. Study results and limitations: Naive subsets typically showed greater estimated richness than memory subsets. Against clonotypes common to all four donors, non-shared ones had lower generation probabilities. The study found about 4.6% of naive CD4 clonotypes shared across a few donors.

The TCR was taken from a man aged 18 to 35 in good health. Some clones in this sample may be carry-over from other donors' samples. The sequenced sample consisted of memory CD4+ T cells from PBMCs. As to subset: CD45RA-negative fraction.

The DNA for the CDR3 is TGTGCCAGCAGTGAAGCGTGGCAGTCCCAGCATTTT. Translating it yields CASSEAWQSQHF. The gene calls are TRBV6-1 and TRBJ1-5; no firm D call. V was cut by 0 bases and J by 11 bases, with 8 bases left in between. CDR1 MNHNS and CDR2 SASEGT come from the germline V gene. The CDR3 spans 12 residues.